The clone carrying this TCR beta chain was recorded many times. The entry originates in a study of low-dose radiotherapy and immunotherapy resistance in tumors. Study-wide context: Aspirin was administered orally at 300 mg daily for four cycles, commencing on cycle 1 day 1.

V was pared by 6 bases and J by 5 bases, with 7 bases of the junction left unmatched. The germline V gene encodes CDR1 SQVTM and CDR2 ANQGSEA. This CDR3 contains 14 residues. The sample's time point: before trial treatment. Donors received nivolumab, ipilimumab, aspirin, low-dose cyclophosphamide and low-dose radiotherapy. Primers targeting TRAV and TRBV primed first-strand cDNA, covering alpha and beta chains. TCR amplification involved 15 to 25 PCR cycles with a constant-region primer and V-primer adapter. Following isolation, mRNA was amplified via in vitro transcription. TCRdb passed the reads through MiXCR, listing each CDR3 protein once. The sample holds around 68,000 distinct CDR3 sequences, around a quarter seen once.

The sequencing used PBMCs, collected before treatment. This sequence originates from a male donor with rectosigmoid adenocarcinoma. The genes are TRBV29-1 and TRBJ1-4, with TRBD1 identical over 9 bases. CDR3 in DNA: TGCAGCGTGGGGGACAGGGCCCGAAATGAAAAACTGTTTTTT. Amino acids: CSVGDRARNEKLFF.